This section outlines one TCR beta chain sequence together with its context. The V gene end was trimmed by 6 bases and the J gene end by 5 bases; junction bases not matched to a gene: 10. Per germline, CDR1 SNHLY and CDR2 FYNNEI. The length of the CDR3 is 15 residues. This specimen belongs to a study of blood T cell repertoires in COVID-19. Authors' data handling: Amplification of reference gene primers was used by the study to estimate nucleated cell counts. Here immunoSEQ multiplex PCR was the method, and the copy in TCRdb shows in-frame clones only, minus some. That table furnishes V, J and clone size, whereas the DNA furnished D and trimming. This sample yields tens of thousands of clones, of which less than 90% are seen a single time; around an eighth belongs to the top ten.

This clonotype was obtained from a human donor in a cohort sampled during active COVID-19. Material: peripheral blood. The genes are TRBV2 and TRBJ1-1; 9 nucleotides match TRBD1. The CDR3 region has the DNA TGTGCCAGCAGCGGCCGTCCGGACAGGGGAACTGAAGCTTTCTTT. Encoded protein: CASSGRPDRGTEAFF.